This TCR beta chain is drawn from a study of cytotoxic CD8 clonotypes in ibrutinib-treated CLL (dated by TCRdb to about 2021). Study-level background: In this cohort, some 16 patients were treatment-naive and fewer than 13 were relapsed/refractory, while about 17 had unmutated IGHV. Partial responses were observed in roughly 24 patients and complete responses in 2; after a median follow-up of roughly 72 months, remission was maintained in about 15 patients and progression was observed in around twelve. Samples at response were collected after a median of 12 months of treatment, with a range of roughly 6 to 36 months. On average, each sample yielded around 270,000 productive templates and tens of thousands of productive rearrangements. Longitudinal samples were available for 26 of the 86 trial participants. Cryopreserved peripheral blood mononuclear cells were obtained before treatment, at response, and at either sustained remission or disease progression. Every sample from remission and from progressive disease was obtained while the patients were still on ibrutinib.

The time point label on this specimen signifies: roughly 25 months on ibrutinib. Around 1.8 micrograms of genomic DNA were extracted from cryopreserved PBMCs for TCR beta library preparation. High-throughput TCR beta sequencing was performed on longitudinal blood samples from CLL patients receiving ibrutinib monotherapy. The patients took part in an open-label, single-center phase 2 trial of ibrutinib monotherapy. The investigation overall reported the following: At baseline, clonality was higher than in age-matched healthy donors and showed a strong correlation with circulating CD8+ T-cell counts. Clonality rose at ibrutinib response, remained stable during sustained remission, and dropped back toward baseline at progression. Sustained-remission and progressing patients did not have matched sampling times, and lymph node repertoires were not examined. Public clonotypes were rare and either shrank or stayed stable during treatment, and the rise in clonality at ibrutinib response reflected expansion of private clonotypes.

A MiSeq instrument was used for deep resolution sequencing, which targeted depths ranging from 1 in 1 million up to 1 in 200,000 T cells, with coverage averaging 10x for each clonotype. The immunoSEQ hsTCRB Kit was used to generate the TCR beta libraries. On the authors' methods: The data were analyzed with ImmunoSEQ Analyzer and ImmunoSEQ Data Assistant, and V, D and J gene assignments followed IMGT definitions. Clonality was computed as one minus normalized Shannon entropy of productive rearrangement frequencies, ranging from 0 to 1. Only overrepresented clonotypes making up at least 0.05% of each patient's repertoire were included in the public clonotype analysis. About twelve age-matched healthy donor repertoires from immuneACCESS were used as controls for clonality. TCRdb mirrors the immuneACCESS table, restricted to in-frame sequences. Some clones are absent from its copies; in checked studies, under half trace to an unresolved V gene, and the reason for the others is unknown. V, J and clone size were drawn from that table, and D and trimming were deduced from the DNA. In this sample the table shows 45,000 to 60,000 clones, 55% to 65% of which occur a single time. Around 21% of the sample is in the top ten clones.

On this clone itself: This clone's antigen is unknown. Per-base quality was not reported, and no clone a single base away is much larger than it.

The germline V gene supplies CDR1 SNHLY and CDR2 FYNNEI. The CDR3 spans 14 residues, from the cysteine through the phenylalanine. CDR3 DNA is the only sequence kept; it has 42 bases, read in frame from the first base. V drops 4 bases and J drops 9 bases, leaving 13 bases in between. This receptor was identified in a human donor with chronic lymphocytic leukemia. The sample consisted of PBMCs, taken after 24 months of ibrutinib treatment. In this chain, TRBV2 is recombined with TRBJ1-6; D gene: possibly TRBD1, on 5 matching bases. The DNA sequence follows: TGTGCCAGCAGTGTGGGGGTTTTGGGTTCACCCCTCCACTTT. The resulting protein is CASSVGVLGSPLHF.